The rows below give T cell receptor beta chains drawn from one sample of a study of cytomegalovirus exposure and HLA in healthy donors. Sequencing used immunoSEQ multiplex PCR; TCRdb keeps in-frame clones, though not all of them. The sample lists around 140,000 clones, less than 90% occurring once. Sample: PBMCs. The receptor set was obtained from a man in his forties in good health and CMV-seronegative. Both conserved end residues are part of each CDR3. Fields, in order: V gene, D gene, J gene, clone size, CDR3 protein, CDR3 DNA. D genes are given only for firm matches. Size values are once, few and many counts, or a class for expanded clones, and some rows have none.

>TRBV7-2|.|TRBJ2-1|.
CASSPSRSSYNEQFF
TGTGCCAGCAGCCCGAGTAGAAGCTCCTACAATGAGCAGTTCTTC
>TRBV28|.|TRBJ2-5|.
CASSGRGNQETQYF
TGTGCCAGCAGTGGGAGGGGGAACCAAGAGACCCAGTACTTC
>TRBV28|.|TRBJ2-7|.
CASSLRRTRAYEQYF
TGTGCCAGCAGCCTCCGCAGGACCAGGGCGTACGAGCAGTACTTC
>TRBV7-9|.|TRBJ2-7|.
CASSQDYEQYF
TGTGCCAGCAGCCAGGATTACGAGCAGTACTTC
>TRBV6-5|.|TRBJ2-7|few
CASSYGVRYEQYF
TGTGCCAGCAGTTACGGAGTTCGCTACGAGCAGTACTTC
>TRBV7-9|TRBD2|TRBJ2-3|.
CASSSSLWEGVTDTQYF
TGTGCCAGCAGCTCCTCTTTATGGGAGGGCGTAACAGATACGCAGTATTTT
>TRBV25-1|TRBD1|TRBJ1-1|once
CASSTQGAVHEAFF
TGTGCCAGCAGTACACAGGGGGCGGTGCATGAAGCTTTCTTT
>TRBV6-5|.|TRBJ1-1|.
CASSYSPGMTEAFF
TGTGCCAGCAGTTACTCCCCGGGAATGACTGAAGCTTTCTTT
>TRBV6-5|.|TRBJ1-5|.
CASSGDFSNQPQHF
TGTGCCAGCAGTGGGGACTTTAGCAATCAGCCCCAGCATTTT
>TRBV2|.|TRBJ1-1|.
CASSEGRGYEAFF
TGTGCCAGCAGTGAAGGGCGCGGATACGAGGCTTTCTTT
>TRBV4-2|.|TRBJ1-1|.
CASSQDPFTEAFF
TGTGCCAGCAGCCAAGATCCGTTTACTGAAGCTTTCTTT
>TRBV6-5|TRBD2|TRBJ2-1|.
CASSPRLAGGGEQFF
TGTGCCAGCAGCCCCAGACTAGCGGGGGGCGGCGAGCAGTTCTTC
>TRBV2|.|TRBJ1-6|.
CASSVGQFSPLHF
TGTGCCAGCAGTGTCGGACAGTTTTCACCCCTCCACTTT
>TRBV7-6|.|TRBJ2-6|.
CASSLGAVPSAGANVLTF
TGTGCCAGCAGCTTAGGGGCAGTCCCCTCGGCTGGGGCCAACGTCCTGACTTTC
>TRBV5-5|TRBD2|TRBJ2-1|.
CASSLAGGVEQFF
TGTGCCAGCAGCTTGGCCGGGGGGGTGGAGCAGTTCTTC
>TRBV13|.|TRBJ2-7|.
CASSLRAAYEQYF
TGTGCCAGCAGCTTAAGAGCCGCGTACGAGCAGTACTTC
>TRBV27|.|TRBJ1-1|once
CASSLSQTGEAFF
TGTGCCAGCAGTTTATCCCAAACAGGGGAAGCTTTCTTT
>TRBV6-1|TRBD1|TRBJ2-7|.
CAIPGDRINSYEQYF
TGTGCCATCCCAGGGGACAGAATAAACTCCTACGAGCAGTACTTC
>TRBV28|.|TRBJ1-1|.
CASSLDRNTEAFF
TGTGCCAGCAGTTTAGACAGGAACACTGAAGCTTTCTTT
>TRBV2|.|TRBJ1-4|.
CASSGGQINEKLFF
TGTGCCAGCAGTGGCGGGCAGATTAATGAAAAACTGTTTTTT
>TRBV11-2|.|TRBJ2-5|.
CASSPRRYRGETQYF
TGTGCCAGCAGCCCGCGAAGATATCGGGGTGAGACCCAGTACTTC
>TRBV11-2|TRBD1|TRBJ1-2|.
CASRRTGTNYGYTF
TGTGCCAGCCGGCGGACAGGGACTAACTATGGCTACACCTTC
>TRBV5-8|.|TRBJ1-5|.
CASSLLRNQPQHF
TGTGCCAGCAGCTTGTTGCGAAATCAGCCCCAGCATTTT
>TRBV7-3|TRBD1|TRBJ2-7|.
CASSLRQGAIEQYF
TGTGCCAGCAGCTTACGACAGGGGGCTATCGAGCAGTACTTC
>TRBV19|TRBD1|TRBJ1-5|.
CASSFTGDNQPQHF
TGTGCCAGTAGTTTTACAGGGGACAATCAGCCCCAGCATTTT
>TRBV4-3|TRBD2|TRBJ2-2|few
CASSQGGGNTGELFF
TGCGCCAGCAGCCAAGGCGGGGGGAACACCGGGGAGCTGTTTTTT
>TRBV4-3|.|TRBJ1-6|.
CASSQEEGSPLHF
TGCGCCAGCAGCCAAGAAGAGGGATCACCCCTCCACTTT
>TRBV7-2|.|TRBJ1-6|.
CASSSRAGLDSPLHF
TGTGCCAGCAGCTCTCGGGCGGGGTTAGATTCACCCCTCCACTTT
>TRBV7-7|.|TRBJ2-7|.
CASSLARDYEQYF
TGTGCTAGCAGCTTAGCACGAGACTACGAGCAGTACTTC
>TRBV14|TRBD2|TRBJ2-1|.
CASNAGVGYNEQFF
TGTGCCAGCAACGCGGGAGTAGGGTACAATGAGCAGTTCTTC
>TRBV7-8|TRBD1|TRBJ1-3|.
CASSQGTGGGNTIYF
TGTGCCAGCAGCCAAGGGACAGGGGGAGGAAACACCATATATTTT
>TRBV6-5|.|TRBJ2-5|.
CASSYGQGIETQYF
TGTGCCAGCAGTTATGGTCAGGGGATAGAGACCCAGTACTTC
>TRBV7-9|TRBD2|TRBJ2-2|.
CSSSPRLAGGRTGELFF
TGTTCCAGCAGCCCACGACTAGCGGGGGGCCGTACCGGGGAGCTGTTTTTT
>TRBV6-5|TRBD1|TRBJ1-6|.
CASSPDRDNSPLHF
TGTGCCAGCAGCCCGGACAGGGACAATTCACCCCTCCACTTT
>TRBV11-2|TRBD2|TRBJ2-1|.
CASSRTSGSGEQFF
TGTGCCAGCAGCAGGACTAGCGGGAGTGGCGAGCAGTTCTTC
>TRBV9|TRBD2|TRBJ2-1|.
CASSQRSGIYNEQFF
TGTGCCAGCAGCCAACGGAGCGGGATCTACAATGAGCAGTTCTTC
>TRBV11-2|TRBD1|TRBJ1-2|.
CASSPGTVYGYTF
TGTGCCAGCAGCCCCGGGACAGTCTATGGCTACACCTTC
>TRBV14|.|TRBJ1-1|.
CASSQRFYTEAFF
TGTGCCAGCAGCCAACGGTTTTACACTGAAGCTTTCTTT
>TRBV7-9|.|TRBJ1-5|.
CSSHRVDQPQHF
TGTTCCAGCCACAGGGTGGATCAGCCCCAGCATTTT
>TRBV30|.|TRBJ2-7|.
CAWSRDTSYEQYF
TGTGCCTGGAGTCGGGACACCTCCTACGAGCAGTACTTC
>TRBV18|.|TRBJ1-1|.
CASSPGGAETEAFF
TGTGCCAGCTCACCAGGGGGGGCGGAAACTGAAGCTTTCTTT
>TRBV5-1|TRBD1|TRBJ2-1|.
CASGTGGYNEQFF
TGCGCCAGCGGGACAGGGGGATACAATGAGCAGTTCTTC
>TRBV5-1|.|TRBJ2-1|.
CASSLGAGGTNEQFF
TGCGCCAGCAGCTTGGGTGCAGGGGGGACCAATGAGCAGTTCTTC
>TRBV11-3|TRBD2|TRBJ2-1|.
CASSLSGRADEQFF
TGTGCCAGCAGCTTAAGTGGGAGGGCCGATGAGCAGTTCTTC
>TRBV5-4|.|TRBJ1-1|.
CASRIGQTNTEAFF
TGTGCCAGCAGGATCGGACAGACGAACACTGAAGCTTTCTTT
>TRBV7-2|.|TRBJ1-6|.
CASSLEQSYNSPLHF
TGTGCCAGCAGCTTAGAACAGAGCTATAATTCACCCCTCCACTTT